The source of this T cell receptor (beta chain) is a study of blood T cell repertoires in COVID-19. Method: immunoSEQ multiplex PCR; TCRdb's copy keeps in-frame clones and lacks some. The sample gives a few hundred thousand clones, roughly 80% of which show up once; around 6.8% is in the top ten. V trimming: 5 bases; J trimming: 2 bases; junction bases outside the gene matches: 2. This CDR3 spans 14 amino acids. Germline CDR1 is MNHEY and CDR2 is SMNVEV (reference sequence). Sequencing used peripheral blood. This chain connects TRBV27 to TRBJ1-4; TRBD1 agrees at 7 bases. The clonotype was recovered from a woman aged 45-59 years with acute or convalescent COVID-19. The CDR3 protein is CASSLQGTNEKLFF. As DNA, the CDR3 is TGTGCCAGCAGTCTACAGGGGACTAATGAAAAACTGTTTTTT.